The 28 T cell receptor beta chains listed next were all sequenced from one sample in a study of early T cells in non-severe SARS-CoV-2 infection. A single record per CDR3 protein comes from TCRdb applying MiXCR to the 5' RACE reads. The data contain some 30,000 distinct CDR3 sequences, approximately 5% of them seen just once; the ten biggest clones take up more than 4.5%. Material: whole blood. The source of these receptors is an adult who was a healthcare worker with PCR-confirmed SARS-CoV-2 infection or an uninfected control (not recorded which).

The genes are TRBV6-4 and TRBJ2-2; D ambiguous. Germline V gene sequence: CDR1 MRHNA, CDR2 SNTAGT. Trimming removed 0 bases at V and 3 bases at J, with 2 bases between. The CDR3 is made up of 13 amino acids. The CDR3 loop is CASSDSDTGELFF. DNA for the CDR3: TGTGCCAGCAGTGACTCAGACACCGGGGAGCTGTTTTTT.

This clonotype was observed many times. The V call is TRBV7-2, the J call TRBJ1-2; 8 bases fit TRBD1. The CDR3 is made up of 15 amino acids. V shed 1 base, J shed 6 bases, and the junction held 7 bases outside the gene matches. Germline V gene data show CDR1 as SGHTA and CDR2 as FQGNSA. CDR3 residues: CASSLVGIQGDGYTF. The CDR3 DNA reads TGTGCCAGCAGCTTAGTAGGGATACAGGGGGATGGCTACACCTTC.

This clonotype has a count of ten or more. The genes are TRBV7-2 and TRBJ2-7; the match to TRBD2 covers 11 bases. CDR1 SGHTA and CDR2 FQGNSA come from the germline V gene. The CDR3 has 14 amino acids. V was pared by 3 bases and J by 4 bases, with 2 bases of the junction left unmatched. DNA of the CDR3: TGTGCCAGCAGCTTTAGCGGGAGGGGGTACGAGCAGTACTTC. Its translation is CASSFSGRGYEQYF.

This clonotype was counted many times. The chain recombines TRBV11-2 with TRBJ1-6; TRBD1 is a possible D gene (6 bases). CDR1 is SGHAT, CDR2 FQNNGV, per germline. There are 15 residues in the CDR3. V dropped 1 base and J dropped 6 bases, with 10 bases sitting between them. CDR3 nucleotide sequence: TGTGCCAGCAGCTTAGGACAGGACCCTAATTCACCCCTCCACTTT. The encoded protein is CASSLGQDPNSPLHF. The whole variable domain, filled in from reference TRBV11-2 and TRBJ1-6, reads EAGVAQSPRYKIIEKRQSVAFWCNPISGHATLYWYQQILGQGPKLLIQFQNNGVVDDSQLPKDRFSAERLKGVDSTLKIQPAKLEDSAVYLCASSLGQDPNSPLHFGNGTRLTVT.

This clonotype was seen repeatedly, ten times or more. The gene calls are TRBV2 and TRBJ2-3; unclear D gene. Looked up from germline, CDR1 is SNHLY and CDR2 is FYNNEI. The CDR3 length is 14 residues. Deletions cut 2 bases from V and 2 bases from J, with 8 bases between. DNA of the CDR3: TGTGCCAGCAGTGAACGGCAAACCACAGATACGCAGTATTTT. Translated, it gives CASSERQTTDTQYF.

In this sample, this clonotype turned up many times. The V and J genes are TRBV20-1 and TRBJ2-1, with D perhaps given as TRBD1 or TRBD2 (6 bases each). The CDR3 is 16 amino acids. The germline V and J ends were trimmed by 0 bases and 7 bases, with 19 bases remaining between them. Germline V gene lookup returns CDR1 DFQATT and CDR2 SNEGSKA (reference sequence). The chain's CDR3 is CSARDQPGAPPNEQFF. CDR3 bases: TGCAGTGCTAGAGATCAACCGGGGGCCCCCCCAAATGAGCAGTTCTTC.

This clonotype occurred many times. This chain connects TRBV6-5 to TRBJ2-3; 15 bases fit TRBD2. This CDR3 comprises 17 residues. With 4 bases clipped from V and 4 bases from J, the junction kept 6 bases outside the gene matches. Per germline, CDR1 MNHEY and CDR2 SVGAGI. The CDR3, as DNA: TGTGCCAGCAGTTCCGGACTAGCGGGGGGGCTATCAGATACGCAGTATTTT. The encoded protein is CASSSGLAGGLSDTQYF.

This clonotype was observed many times. The J gene is TRBJ2-7, the V gene TRBV12-3 or TRBV12-4, with 10 bases fitting TRBD2. J lost 0 bases, V lost 6 bases, and 5 bases had no gene match. The CDR3 consists of 15 residues. As DNA, the CDR3 is TGTGCCAGCAGGCCAGCTAGCGGGAGCTCCTACGAGCAGTACTTC. Protein: CASRPASGSSYEQYF.

This clonotype was seen at least ten times. The chain carries TRBV27 and TRBJ2-1; TRBD2 aligns across 9 bases. CDR1 and CDR2 (germline): MNHEY, SMNVEV (reference sequence). J gave up 7 bases and V 5 bases, and 12 bases lay outside the gene matches. This CDR3 is 16 amino acids long. In nucleotides, the CDR3 is TGTGCCAGCAGTCTTCCCCTGGGCGGGGGGGCTAATGAGCAGTTCTTC. Protein: CASSLPLGGGANEQFF.

Comment on this clonotype: One base away lies a much larger clone, so this may be a sequencing read error. The chain couples TRBV27 to TRBJ2-5; TRBD1 might be the D (5 bases). V was pared by 6 bases and J by 0 bases, with 14 bases between. This CDR3 comprises 15 residues. Looked up from germline, CDR1 is MNHEY and CDR2 is SMNVEV (reference sequence). CDR3 nucleotide sequence: TGTGCCAGCAGGCCAATCAGGGCTTACCAAGAGACCCAGTACTTC. Protein product: CASRPIRAYQETQYF.

This clonotype was observed many times. The chain links TRBV5-4 to TRBJ2-1; 14 bases agree with TRBD2. CDR1 and CDR2 from the germline V gene are SGHNT and YYREEE (reference sequence). After removal of 0 bases from V and 12 bases from J, the junction contained 17 bases not matched to a gene. The CDR3 consists of 19 residues. In DNA form, the CDR3 reads TGTGCCAGCAGCTTGGGGGGAGGACTAGCGGGAGGTGGGGACTTAGGGCAGTTCTTC. This gives the protein CASSLGGGLAGGGDLGQFF. The entire variable domain, with the rest obtained from reference TRBV5-4 and TRBJ2-1, is as follows: ETGVTQSPTHLIKTRGQQVTLRCSSQSGHNTVSWYQQALGQGPQFIFQYYREEENGRGNFPPRFSGLQFPNYSSELNVNALELDDSALYLCASSLGGGLAGGGDLGQFFGPGTRLTVL.

V usage is TRBV7-2 and J usage is TRBJ2-3; 11 nucleotides agree with TRBD2. Germline V CDR1 and CDR2: SGHTA, FQGNSA. Trimming took 1 base from V and 5 from J; bases not matched to a gene: 8. The CDR3 consists of 17 residues. The CDR3 is CASSLELWLAGGDTQYF. The CDR3 region has the DNA TGTGCCAGCAGCTTAGAGTTATGGCTAGCGGGGGGAGATACGCAGTATTTT.

In its sample, this clonotype is medium-sized. The rearrangement links TRBV20-1 to TRBJ2-3; TRBD2 matches at 8 bases. This CDR3 region has 13 residues. Looked up from germline, CDR1 is DFQATT and CDR2 is SNEGSKA (reference sequence). V shed 3 bases and J 4 bases; nucleotides not matched to a gene: 3. The CDR3 region is CSASGGGPDTQYF. In DNA form, the CDR3 reads TGCAGTGCTAGCGGGGGGGGCCCAGATACGCAGTATTTT.

The chain links TRBV11-2 to TRBJ2-7, with a possible D match to TRBD1 (6 bases). The CDR3 length is 13 residues. The V gene's germline CDR1 is SGHAT and CDR2 FQNNGV. V lost 0 bases to trimming and J lost 6 bases, with 9 bases between them. CDR3 DNA: TGTGCCAGCAGCTTAGAGCGAGGGGGCGAGCAGTACTTC. Protein: CASSLERGGEQYF. Full variable domain (rest looked up from reference TRBV11-2 and TRBJ2-7): EAGVAQSPRYKIIEKRQSVAFWCNPISGHATLYWYQQILGQGPKLLIQFQNNGVVDDSQLPKDRFSAERLKGVDSTLKIQPAKLEDSAVYLCASSLERGGEQYFGPGTRLTVT.

This chain links TRBV9 with TRBJ2-3, with 12 nucleotides matching TRBD2. Germline V lookup: CDR1 SGDLS, CDR2 YYNGEE. CDR3 length equals 17 residues. V shed 0 bases and J 11 bases; nucleotides not matched to a gene: 13. CDR3 in DNA: TGTGCCAGCAGCGTAGCGCCCGCGACTAGCGGGGGAACACAGCAGTATTTT. This encodes CASSVAPATSGGTQQYF. The full variable domain, completed using reference TRBV9 and TRBJ2-3, is DSGVTQTPKHLITATGQRVTLRCSPRSGDLSVYWYQQSLDQGLQFLIQYYNGEERAKGNILERFSAQQFPDLHSELNLSSLELGDSALYFCASSVAPATSGGTQQYFGPGTRLTVL.

This clonotype has at least ten counts. The rearrangement uses TRBV7-9 and TRBJ2-4, with D possibly being TRBD1 (5 bases). The CDR3 is 11 amino acids. Per germline, CDR1 SEHNR and CDR2 FQNEAQ (reference sequence). Trimming cost V 2 bases and J 9 bases, with 5 bases left between them. The DNA of the CDR3 is TGTGCCAGCAGCTTACAGGGCATTCAGTACTTC. The encoded protein is CASSLQGIQYF.

This clonotype was counted ten times or more. The rearrangement links TRBV5-1 to TRBJ2-7, with 15 bases lining up with TRBD2. Losses at the gene ends were 0 bases for V and 7 bases for J; bases not matched to a gene: 5. This CDR3 contains 16 residues. Germline V gene data show CDR1 as SGHRS and CDR2 as YFSETQ. The CDR3 nucleotides are TGCGCCAGCAGCTTGGACCCGGGACTAGCGGGAGGAGAGCAGTACTTC. As protein: CASSLDPGLAGGEQYF.

The chain uses TRBV5-1 and TRBJ1-1; 7 bases align to TRBD1. The V segment lost 4 bases and the J segment 2 bases; nucleotides outside the gene matches: 8. This CDR3 has 15 residues. Germline CDR1 reads SGHRS; CDR2 reads YFSETQ. CDR3 in amino acids: CASSQGGSSNTEAFF. The CDR3 DNA is TGCGCCAGCAGCCAGGGGGGCAGCAGCAACACTGAAGCTTTCTTT. Full variable domain (outside the CDR3, taken from reference TRBV5-1 and TRBJ1-1): KAGVTQTPRYLIKTRGQQVTLSCSPISGHRSVSWYQQTPGQGLQFLFEYFSETQRNKGNFPGRFSGRQFSNSRSEMNVSTLELGDSALYLCASSQGGSSNTEAFFGQGTRLTVV.

This clonotype appeared many times. CDR3 nucleotide sequence: TGTGCCACTCACATGATAGGCCCCTCGGAAGACATTCAGTACTTC. Its translation: CATHMIGPSEDIQYF. V and J are TRBV24-1 and TRBJ2-4, with D unresolved. Germline-derived CDR1 and CDR2 are KGHDR and SFDVKD. The CDR3 extends over 15 amino acids. Trimming left V 10 bases short and J 8 bases short, with 23 bases between.

This clonotype was found many times. J is TRBJ2-7 and V is TRBV10-2; D is unclear. V was trimmed by 0 bases and J by 2 bases, leaving 8 bases between them. Germline CDR1 is WSHSY and CDR2 is SAAADI. The CDR3 is 14 residues long. The DNA of the CDR3 is TGCGCCAGCAGTGAGTCCCCACCCGCCTACGAGCAGTACTTC. Translating gives CASSESPPAYEQYF.

This clonotype appeared many times. CDR3 nucleotide sequence: TGTGCCAGCCTGATCCCGGGACAGGGACAAGAGACCCAGTACTTC. Translated, it gives CASLIPGQGQETQYF. V gene TRBV7-9 combines with J gene TRBJ2-5, with 9 bases matching TRBD1. Germline CDR1 and CDR2: SEHNR and FQNEAQ (reference sequence). V was clipped by 8 bases and J by 2 bases; unmatched bases: 9. The CDR3 has 15 amino acids.

This clonotype showed up many times. The chain combines TRBV19 with TRBJ2-5; TRBD2 agrees at 10 bases. Germline V gene lookup returns CDR1 LNHDA and CDR2 SQIVND (reference sequence). The V and J ends lost 9 bases and 2 bases, in that order; junction bases with no gene match: 9. The CDR3 has 15 residues. The CDR3 region has the DNA TGTGCCAGCCAAGCGGGGGGGTTGAAGCAAGAGACCCAGTACTTC. Its protein is CASQAGGLKQETQYF.

In its sample, this clonotype was seen many times. The chain has TRBV10-3 and TRBJ2-3; TRBD2 aligns across 11 bases. With 5 bases clipped from V and 1 base from J, the junction kept 5 bases outside the gene matches. The CDR3 contains 16 residues. CDR1 is ENHRY, CDR2 SYGVKD, per germline. CDR3 residues: CAISKSSGGRTDTQYF. The CDR3 nucleotides read TGTGCCATCAGTAAATCTAGCGGGGGGCGCACAGATACGCAGTATTTT.

This clonotype has a handful of counts. This chain uses TRBV7-8 with TRBJ2-1; TRBD2 might be the D (6 bases). There are 20 residues in the CDR3. Deletions cut 3 bases from V and 5 bases from J, with 29 bases between. CDR1 is SGHVS and CDR2 is FQNEAQ in the germline V gene. In DNA form, the CDR3 reads TGTGCCAGCAGCTTGCGAGCGCTAGCGTCCCCGGCCGGGGACCACAATGAGCAGTTCTTC. This sequence encodes CASSLRALASPAGDHNEQFF.

This clonotype was seen ten or more times. The chain employs TRBV6-5 and TRBJ1-5; tentative D call: TRBD1 (5 bases). The CDR3 runs to 15 residues. The germline V gene has CDR1 MNHEY and CDR2 SVGAGI. The V and J ends lost 6 bases and 1 base respectively, with 13 bases between them. As DNA, the CDR3 is TGTGCCAGCAGACCTCAGGGTCGAAGCAATCAGCCCCAGCATTTT. Translation: CASRPQGRSNQPQHF.

This clonotype was seen a handful of times. CDR3 nucleotide sequence: TGTGCCAGCAGCTTGACTAGCGGCCCTCGGGAGCAGTACTTC. It yields the protein CASSLTSGPREQYF. J is TRBJ2-7 and V is TRBV7-9, with 9 bases aligning to TRBD2. The CDR3 contains 14 residues. CDR1 and CDR2 from the germline V gene are SEHNR and FQNEAQ (reference sequence). V was clipped by 3 bases and J by 7 bases; unmatched bases: 7.

This clonotype was observed many times. The J gene is TRBJ1-5, the V gene TRBV28, with TRBD1 matching over 7 bases. Per the germline V gene, CDR1 is MDHEN and CDR2 is SYDVKM. This CDR3 has 15 residues. The junction had 7 bases not matched to a gene; V was cut back by 5 bases and J by 3 bases. The CDR3 DNA reads TGTGCCAGCAGTCCCACAGGGGCTAACAATCAGCCCCAGCATTTT. This translates into CASSPTGANNQPQHF.

This clonotype was seen ten or more times. The chain links TRBV30 to TRBJ2-7, with a possible D match to TRBD2 (5 bases). The CDR3 consists of 13 residues. Between the trimmed V and J ends, which lost 5 bases and 4 bases, there was a span of 15 bases. Germline V gene lookup returns CDR1 GTSNPN and CDR2 SVGIG (reference sequence). CDR3 in DNA: TGTGCCTGGGTTCGGACTGACCCATACGAGCAGTACTTC. This codes for CAWVRTDPYEQYF.